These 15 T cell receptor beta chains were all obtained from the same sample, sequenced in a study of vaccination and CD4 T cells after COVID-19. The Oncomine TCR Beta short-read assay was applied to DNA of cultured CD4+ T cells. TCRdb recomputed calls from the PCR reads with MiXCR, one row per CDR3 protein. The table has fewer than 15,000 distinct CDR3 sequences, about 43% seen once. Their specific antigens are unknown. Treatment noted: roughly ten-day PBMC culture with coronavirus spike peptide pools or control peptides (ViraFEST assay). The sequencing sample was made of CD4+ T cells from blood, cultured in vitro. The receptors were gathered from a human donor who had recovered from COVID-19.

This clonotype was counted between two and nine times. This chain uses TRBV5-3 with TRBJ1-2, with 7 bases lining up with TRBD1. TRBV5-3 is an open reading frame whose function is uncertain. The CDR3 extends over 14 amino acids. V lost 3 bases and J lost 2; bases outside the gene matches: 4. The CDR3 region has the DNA TGTGCCAGAAGCTATGACAGGGTGAACTATGGCTACACCTTC. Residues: CARSYDRVNYGYTF.

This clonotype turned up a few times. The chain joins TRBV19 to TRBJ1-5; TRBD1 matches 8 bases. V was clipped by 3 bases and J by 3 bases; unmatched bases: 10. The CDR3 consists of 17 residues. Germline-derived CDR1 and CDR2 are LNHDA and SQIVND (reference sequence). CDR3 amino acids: CASSMPPGQANNQPQHF. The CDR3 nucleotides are TGTGCCAGTAGTATGCCGCCGGGACAGGCCAACAATCAGCCCCAGCATTTT.

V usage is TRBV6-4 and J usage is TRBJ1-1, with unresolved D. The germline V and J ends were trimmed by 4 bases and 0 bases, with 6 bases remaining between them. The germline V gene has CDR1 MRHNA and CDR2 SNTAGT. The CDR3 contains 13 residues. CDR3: CASSVGVNTEAFF. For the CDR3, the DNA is TGTGCCAGCAGTGTCGGGGTGAACACTGAAGCTTTCTTT.

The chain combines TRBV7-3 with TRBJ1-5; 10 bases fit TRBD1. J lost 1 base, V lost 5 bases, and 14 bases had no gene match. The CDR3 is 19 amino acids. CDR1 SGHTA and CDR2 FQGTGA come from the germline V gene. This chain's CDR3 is CASSPTLTLDRGSNQPQHF. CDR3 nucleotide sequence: TGTGCCAGCAGCCCCACACTTACATTGGACAGGGGGAGCAATCAGCCCCAGCATTTT.

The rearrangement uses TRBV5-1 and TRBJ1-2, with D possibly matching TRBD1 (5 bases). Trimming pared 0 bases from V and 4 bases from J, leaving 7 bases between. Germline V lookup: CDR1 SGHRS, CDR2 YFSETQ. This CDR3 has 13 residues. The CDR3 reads CASSLAGTYGYTF. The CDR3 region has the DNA TGCGCCAGCAGCTTGGCGGGGACCTATGGCTACACCTTC.

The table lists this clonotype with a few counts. CDR3 DNA sequence: TGTGCCAGCTCTTATGTAGGGGGCCAAGAGACCCAGTACTTC. Amino acids: CASSYVGGQETQYF. This rearrangement joins TRBV6-2 or TRBV6-3 to TRBJ2-5; D perhaps matches TRBD1 (6 bases). Trimming shortened V by 8 bases and J by 1 base, and 14 bases separated the two germline ends. The CDR3 is 14 residues long. The V gene's germline CDR1 is MNHEY and CDR2 SVGEGT.

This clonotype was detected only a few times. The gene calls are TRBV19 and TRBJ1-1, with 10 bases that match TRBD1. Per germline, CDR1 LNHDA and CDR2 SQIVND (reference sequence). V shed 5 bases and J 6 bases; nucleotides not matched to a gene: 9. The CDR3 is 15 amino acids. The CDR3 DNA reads TGTGCCAGTAGTGCGCACCGGGACAGGGGCTCTGAAGCTTTCTTT. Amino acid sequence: CASSAHRDRGSEAFF. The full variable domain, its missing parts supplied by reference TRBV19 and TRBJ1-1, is DGGITQSPKYLFRKEGQNVTLSCEQNLNHDAMYWYRQDPGQGLRLIYYSQIVNDFQKGDIAEGYSVSREKKESFPLTVTSAQKNPTAFYLCASSAHRDRGSEAFFGQGTRLTVV.

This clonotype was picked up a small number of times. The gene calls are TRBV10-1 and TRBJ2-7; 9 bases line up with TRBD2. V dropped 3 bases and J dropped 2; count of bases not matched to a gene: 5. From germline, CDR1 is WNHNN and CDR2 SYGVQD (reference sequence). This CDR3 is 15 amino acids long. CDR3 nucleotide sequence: TGCGCCAGCAGTGACCAGCGGGGGGTGGCCTACGAGCAGTACTTC. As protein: CASSDQRGVAYEQYF.

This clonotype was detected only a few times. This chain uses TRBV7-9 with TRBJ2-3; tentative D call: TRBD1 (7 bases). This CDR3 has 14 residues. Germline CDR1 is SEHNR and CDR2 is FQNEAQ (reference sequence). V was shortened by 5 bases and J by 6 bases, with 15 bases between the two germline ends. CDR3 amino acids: CASSQGGGGDTQYF. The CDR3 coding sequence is TGTGCCAGCAGCCAGGGGGGCGGAGGCGATACGCAGTATTTT.

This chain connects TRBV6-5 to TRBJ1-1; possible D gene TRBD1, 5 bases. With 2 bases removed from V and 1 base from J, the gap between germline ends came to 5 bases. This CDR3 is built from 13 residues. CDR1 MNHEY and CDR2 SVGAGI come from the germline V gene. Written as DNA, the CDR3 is TGTGCCAGCAGTTACAGGGGGAACACTGAAGCTTTCTTT. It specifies CASSYRGNTEAFF.

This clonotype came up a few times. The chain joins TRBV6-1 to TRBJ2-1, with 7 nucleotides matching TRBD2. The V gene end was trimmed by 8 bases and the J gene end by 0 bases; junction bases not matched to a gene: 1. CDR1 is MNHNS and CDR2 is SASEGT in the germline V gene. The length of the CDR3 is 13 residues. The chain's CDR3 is CASGRGSYNEQFF. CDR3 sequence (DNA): TGTGCCAGCGGGAGGGGCTCCTACAATGAGCAGTTCTTC.

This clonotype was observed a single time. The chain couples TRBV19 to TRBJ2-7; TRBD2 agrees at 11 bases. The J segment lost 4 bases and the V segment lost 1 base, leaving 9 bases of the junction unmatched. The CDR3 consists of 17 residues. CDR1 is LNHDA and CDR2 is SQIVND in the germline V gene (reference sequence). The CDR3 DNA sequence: TGTGCCAGTAGTATAGCGACTAGCGGGACCAGGTTGTACGAGCAGTACTTC. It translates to CASSIATSGTRLYEQYF.

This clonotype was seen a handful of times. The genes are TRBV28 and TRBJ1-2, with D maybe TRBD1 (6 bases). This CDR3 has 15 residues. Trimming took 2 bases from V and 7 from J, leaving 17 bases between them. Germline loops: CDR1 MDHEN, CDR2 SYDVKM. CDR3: CASSLSGGASSGYTF. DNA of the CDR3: TGTGCCAGCAGTTTAAGTGGGGGGGCGTCAAGTGGCTACACCTTC.

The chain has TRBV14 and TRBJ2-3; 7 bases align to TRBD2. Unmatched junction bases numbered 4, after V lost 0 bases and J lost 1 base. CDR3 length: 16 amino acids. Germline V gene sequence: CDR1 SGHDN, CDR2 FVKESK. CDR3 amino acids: CASSQDKAGGTDTQYF. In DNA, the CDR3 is TGTGCCAGCAGCCAAGATAAGGCGGGAGGCACAGATACGCAGTATTTT. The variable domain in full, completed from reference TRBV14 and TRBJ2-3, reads EAGVTQFPSHSVIEKGQTVTLRCDPISGHDNLYWYRRVMGKEIKFLLHFVKESKQDESGMPNNRFLAERTGGTYSTLKVQPAELEDSGVYFCASSQDKAGGTDTQYFGPGTRLTVL.

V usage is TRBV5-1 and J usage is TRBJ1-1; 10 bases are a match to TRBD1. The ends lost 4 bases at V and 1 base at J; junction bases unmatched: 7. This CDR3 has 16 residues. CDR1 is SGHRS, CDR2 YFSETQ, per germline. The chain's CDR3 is CASSVKTGGQNTEAFF. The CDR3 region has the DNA TGCGCCAGCAGCGTAAAGACAGGGGGCCAGAACACTGAAGCTTTCTTT.